These 6 T cell receptor beta chains were all obtained from the same sample, sequenced in a study of beta chain features in type 1 diabetes. cDNA synthesis used the whole RNA isolate, giving expressed TCRB sequences. Produced via immunoSEQ multiplex PCR; TCRdb's table is partial and in-frame only. The sample holds about 240,000 clones, 25% to 30% seen once. Sequenced: central memory CD4+ T cells from blood. The receptors were gathered from a man younger than 40 in good health.

On this clone itself: The same CDR3 can be traced to other DNA sequences in this sample. The chain uses TRBV29-1 and TRBJ1-1; D remains ambiguous. Germline CDR1 is SQVTM and CDR2 is ANQGSEA. V lost 6 bases and J 1 base, leaving 6 bases between the germline ends. The CDR3 totals 11 residues. In nucleotides, the CDR3 is TGCAGCGTAACTCAGAACACTGAAGCTTTCTTT. It codes for CSVTQNTEAFF.

This clone appeared a few times. V gene TRBV6-6 combines with J gene TRBJ1-1; D remains unclear. Germline CDR1 MNHNY, CDR2 SVGAGI (reference sequence). V lost 6 bases and J 4 bases, leaving 15 bases between the germline ends. The CDR3 covers 14 residues. In DNA, the CDR3 is TGTGCCAGCAGCTACGGAGAGGCGATCACTGAAGCTTTCTTT. Its translation is CASSYGEAITEAFF.

This clone was picked up one time. This chain's CDR3 is CAAQREANTGELFF. The CDR3, as DNA: TGTGCCGCCCAGAGGGAGGCGAACACCGGGGAGCTGTTTTTT. The chain is built from TRBV5-4 and TRBJ2-2; possible D gene TRBD2, 6 bases. The germline CDR1 and CDR2 sequences are SGHNT and YYREEE (reference sequence). Trimming stripped 10 bases from V and 0 bases from J, with 13 bases between. The CDR3 extends over 14 amino acids.

This clone occurred a few times. The chain has TRBV15 and TRBJ2-5; 12 positions agree with TRBD2. Germline loops: CDR1 LNHNV, CDR2 YYDKDF (reference sequence). The J segment lost 5 bases and the V segment lost 5 bases, leaving 9 bases of the junction unmatched. This CDR3 spans 16 amino acids. Written as DNA, the CDR3 is TGTGCCACCAGCGGAGGACTAGCGGGGCTCCTGGAGACCCAGTACTTC. Protein sequence: CATSGGLAGLLETQYF.

The chain is built from TRBV19 and TRBJ2-5; unclear D gene. This CDR3 spans 13 amino acids. Germline V CDR1 and CDR2: LNHDA, SQIVND (reference sequence). V lost 4 bases and J lost 3, with 9 bases in between. The CDR3 reads CASSRGFEETQYF. The CDR3 region has the DNA TGTGCCAGTAGTAGAGGTTTTGAAGAGACCCAGTACTTC.

The chain uses TRBV10-1 and TRBJ2-7; D not resolved. CDR1 is WNHNN, CDR2 SYGVQD, per germline (reference sequence). V lost 5 bases, J lost 6 bases, and 14 bases lay in between. There are 13 residues in the CDR3. The CDR3 coding sequence is TGCGCCAGCAGTTCAAACTTCCCTGGCGAGCAGTACTTC. Translation: CASSSNFPGEQYF.